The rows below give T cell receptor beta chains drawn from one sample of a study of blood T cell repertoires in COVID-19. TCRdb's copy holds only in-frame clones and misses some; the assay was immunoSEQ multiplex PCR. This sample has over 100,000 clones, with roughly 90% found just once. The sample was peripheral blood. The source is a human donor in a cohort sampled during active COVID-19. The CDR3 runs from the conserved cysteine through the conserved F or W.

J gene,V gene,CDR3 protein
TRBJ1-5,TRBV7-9,CASSPVGTGLIVGNQPQHF
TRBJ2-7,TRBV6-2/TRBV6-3,CASSYQLGRYEQYF
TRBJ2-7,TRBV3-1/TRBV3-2,CASSQDSQGLEQYF
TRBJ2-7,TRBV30,CAWSRGHSYEQYF
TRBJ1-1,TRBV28,CASSQGGMNTEAFF
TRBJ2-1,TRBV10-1,CASSEGTGVYNEQFF
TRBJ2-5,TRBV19,CASSMIGKETQYF
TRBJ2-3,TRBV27,CASSSPGQGTDTQYF
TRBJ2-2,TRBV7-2,CASSSASRQGTGELFF
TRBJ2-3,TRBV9,CASSVGSPDTQYF
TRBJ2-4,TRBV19,CASSIRGSADIQYF
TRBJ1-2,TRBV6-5,CASSLYTGGYGYTF
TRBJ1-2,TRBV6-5,CASSPDRGYGYTF
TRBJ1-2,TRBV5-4,CASSMAQGTYGYTF
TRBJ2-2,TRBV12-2,CASPWAGTGELFF
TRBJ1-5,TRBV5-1,CASSLVIWGRGGQPQHF